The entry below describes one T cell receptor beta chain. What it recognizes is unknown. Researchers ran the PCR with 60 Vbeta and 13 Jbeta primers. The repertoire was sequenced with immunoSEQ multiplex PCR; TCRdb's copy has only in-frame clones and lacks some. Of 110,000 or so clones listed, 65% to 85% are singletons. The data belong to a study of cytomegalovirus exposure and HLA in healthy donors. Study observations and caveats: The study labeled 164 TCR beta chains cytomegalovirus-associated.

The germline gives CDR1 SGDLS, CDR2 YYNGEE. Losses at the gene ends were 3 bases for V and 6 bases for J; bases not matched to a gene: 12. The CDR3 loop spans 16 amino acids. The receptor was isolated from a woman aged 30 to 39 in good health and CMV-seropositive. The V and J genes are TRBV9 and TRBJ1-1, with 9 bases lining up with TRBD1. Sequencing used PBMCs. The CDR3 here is CASSEASDRGISEAFF. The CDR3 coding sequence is TGTGCCAGCAGCGAGGCATCGGACAGGGGCATCTCTGAAGCTTTCTTT. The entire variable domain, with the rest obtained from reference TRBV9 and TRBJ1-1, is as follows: DSGVTQTPKHLITATGQRVTLRCSPRSGDLSVYWYQQSLDQGLQFLIQYYNGEERAKGNILERFSAQQFPDLHSELNLSSLELGDSALYFCASSEASDRGISEAFFGQGTRLTVV.